This TCR beta chain was obtained from a study of naive and memory T cell subsets. Study-level points and caveats: Diversity fell and Gini index rose from naive through CM, EM, EMRA. Possibly reflecting memory cells re-expressing CD45RA, a few larger clonotypes occurred in naive repertoires, especially CD8. Over 95% of naive TCR sequences appeared only once, unlike memory subsets.

Both TRBC1 and TRBC2 were covered by a beta constant-region primer of two equimolar oligonucleotides. Four rounds of PCR amplified the ligated cDNA using nested alpha and beta constant-region primers plus SP2. TCRdb passed the UMI-ligation and nested PCR reads through MiXCR, listing each CDR3 protein once. The sample shows 130,000 to 150,000 distinct CDR3 sequences, over 20% of them seen only once. Comments on this clonotype: Its antigen is unidentified.

CMV status came from CD4+ T cell IFNgamma after overnight CMV lysate stimulation of fresh PBMCs. This CDR3 has 12 residues. Germline V gene sequence: CDR1 SGHRS, CDR2 YFSETQ. V lost 0 bases and J 13 bases, leaving 11 bases between the germline ends. The specimen sequenced was naive CD4+ T cells from blood. The sequence was obtained from a human donor in good health. The chain links TRBV5-1 to TRBJ2-1; no definite D call. The CDR3 loop is CASSLDPGGQFF. The CDR3 region has the DNA TGCGCCAGCAGCTTGGACCCCGGCGGTCAGTTCTTC.